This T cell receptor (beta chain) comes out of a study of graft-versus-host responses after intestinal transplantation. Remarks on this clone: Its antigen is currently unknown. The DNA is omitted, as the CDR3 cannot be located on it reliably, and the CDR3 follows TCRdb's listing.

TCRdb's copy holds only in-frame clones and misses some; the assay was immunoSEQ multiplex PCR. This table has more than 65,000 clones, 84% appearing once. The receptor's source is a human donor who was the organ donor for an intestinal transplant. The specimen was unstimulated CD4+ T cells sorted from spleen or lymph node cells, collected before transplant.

This CDR3 reads CASSWGQGATF. The rearrangement links TRBV5-1 to TRBJ1-2; the table's TRBD1 call for D was not verified on the DNA. The CDR3 spans 11 amino acids, including both terminal residues. CDR1 is SGHRS, CDR2 YFSETQ, per germline.